This is a list of T cell receptor beta chains from one sample in a study of beta chain features in type 1 diabetes. Clones were sequenced by immunoSEQ multiplex PCR, and TCRdb holds only the in-frame ones, with some missing. In the table there are 100,000 to 150,000 clones, about 10% of which are singletons. Sequencing was done on a sample of central memory CD4+ T cells from blood. Receptor source: a young man with type 1 diabetes. The CDR3 runs from the conserved cysteine through the conserved F or W. Clone size is not always given. Where it is, it says once, few, many or a class for expanded clones.

abundance	v_gene	j_gene	CDR3aa
NA	TRBV9	TRBJ1-1	CASSVGGGPEAFF
NA	TRBV7-6	TRBJ2-1	CASSFAGRYNEQFF
few	TRBV5-4	TRBJ2-4	CASSLAGPAKNIQYF
few	TRBV6-5	TRBJ1-2	CASSYPGGEYGYTF
many	TRBV7-2	TRBJ2-2	CASSASWESGELFF
NA	TRBV11-2	TRBJ2-1	CASSRGGSSYNEQFF
few	TRBV28	TRBJ2-7	CASSLGLAASEQYF
NA	TRBV6-5	TRBJ2-7	CAISVRDEQYF
NA	TRBV5-1	TRBJ1-1	CASRPDSYTEAFF
NA	TRBV11-2	TRBJ1-1	CASSLGLQGTEAFF
NA	TRBV10-2	TRBJ1-1	CASRTGGGSEAFF
NA	TRBV18	TRBJ2-5	CASSPSAGYQETQYF
few	TRBV7-9	TRBJ1-1	CASSPERTEAFF
NA	TRBV7-2	TRBJ2-1	CASSNSVPGNEQFF
NA	TRBV13	TRBJ2-3	CASSPRGRGRGDTQYF
few	TRBV14	TRBJ2-5	CASSLRLATAGAQGTQYF
NA	TRBV18	TRBJ1-6	CASSSNTDSPLHF
NA	TRBV5-4	TRBJ2-2	CASSPGGQRAGELFF
few	TRBV5-1	TRBJ2-5	CASSQETGAQETQYF
few	TRBV2	TRBJ2-5	CASRDRQETQYF
NA	TRBV5-6	TRBJ2-1	CASSLYYNEQFF
few	TRBV7-9	TRBJ1-5	CASTYSGQPQHF
few	TRBV11-2	TRBJ2-4	CASSLGGMGTGLKNIQYF
few	TRBV7-3	TRBJ2-3	CASSFSLSDTQYF
NA	TRBV4-2	TRBJ1-4	CASSQGGRVESTNEKLFF
NA	TRBV28	TRBJ1-2	CASSFPVPGYGYTF
NA	TRBV4-1	TRBJ2-7	CASSPQWDRSSYEQYF
few	TRBV6-5	TRBJ1-2	CASSGGDPSNYGYTF